The next 10 T cell receptor beta chains were all read from a single sample in a study of OX40 agonist ivuxolimab in advanced cancers. Profiling relied on immunoSEQ multiplex PCR, and the TCRdb table lists in-frame clones only, not all of them. The data hold tens of thousands of clones, with around 87% observed a single time. The sample here was CD4+ or CD8+ T cells sorted from blood, taken in a trial of the OX40 agonist ivuxolimab. The receptor set was obtained from an adult with an advanced solid tumor such as melanoma, head and neck, liver or kidney cancer.

This clone was found a few times. This chain links TRBV2 with TRBJ1-2, with D unclear. CDR3 length equals 13 residues. The V and J ends lost 5 bases and 4 bases respectively, with 11 bases between them. Germline CDR1 reads SNHLY; CDR2 reads FYNNEI. CDR3 loop: CASSPDGSYGYTF. The CDR3 nucleotides read TGTGCCAGCAGTCCCGACGGATCCTATGGCTACACCTTC.

The rearrangement links TRBV19 to TRBJ2-1; D is unresolved. Deletions cut 5 bases from V and 7 bases from J, with 12 bases between. This CDR3 contains 13 residues. CDR1 and CDR2 from the germline V gene are LNHDA and SQIVND (reference sequence). CDR3 DNA: TGTGCCAGTAGTCCTCTCCTAGGAAATGAGCAGTTCTTC. This sequence encodes CASSPLLGNEQFF.

The V gene is TRBV28, the J gene TRBJ2-7, with D maybe TRBD2 (5 bases). Germline V gene lookup returns CDR1 MDHEN and CDR2 SYDVKM. This CDR3 is built from 17 residues. V dropped 6 bases and J dropped 0 bases, with 21 bases sitting between them. CDR3 amino acids: CASSPSEGGESSYEQYF. In nucleotides, the CDR3 is TGTGCCAGCAGCCCTAGTGAGGGCGGCGAGAGCTCCTACGAGCAGTACTTC.

This rearrangement joins TRBV5-1 to TRBJ2-7, with D possibly being TRBD1 (6 bases). The CDR3 totals 16 residues. Trimming removed 2 bases at V and 6 bases at J, with 21 bases between. The germline gives CDR1 SGHRS, CDR2 YFSETQ. The CDR3 DNA is TGCGCCAGCAGCTTACCTGACAGGATGGGAGTGTTCGAGCAGTACGTC. Protein product: CASSLPDRMGVFEQYV.

V is TRBV7-9 and J is TRBJ2-1; 7 nucleotides align to TRBD2. Unmatched junction bases numbered 5, after V lost 1 base and J lost 2 bases. The CDR3 is made up of 16 amino acids. Germline CDR1 is SEHNR and CDR2 is FQNEAQ (reference sequence). The CDR3 nucleotides are TGTGCCAGCAGCTTAGTTCTAGCGGACACCTACAATGAGCAGTTCTTC. It encodes CASSLVLADTYNEQFF.

This clone appeared once. This chain joins TRBV5-1 and TRBJ2-1, with D perhaps matching TRBD2 (7 bases). V lost 4 bases and J 4 bases, leaving 15 bases between the germline ends. This CDR3 is built from 15 residues. CDR1 and CDR2 (germline): SGHRS, YFSETQ. The CDR3: CASSGLAGAYNEQFF. The CDR3 DNA is TGCGCCAGCAGCGGCCTCGCGGGGGCTTACAATGAGCAGTTCTTC. The whole variable domain, filled in from reference TRBV5-1 and TRBJ2-1, reads KAGVTQTPRYLIKTRGQQVTLSCSPISGHRSVSWYQQTPGQGLQFLFEYFSETQRNKGNFPGRFSGRQFSNSRSEMNVSTLELGDSALYLCASSGLAGAYNEQFFGPGTRLTVL.

The rearrangement links TRBV5-4 to TRBJ2-3; 9 nucleotides match TRBD1. From germline, CDR1 is SGHNT and CDR2 YYREEE (reference sequence). V lost 2 bases, J lost 3 bases, and 10 bases stayed unmatched. The CDR3 is 17 residues long. DNA for the CDR3: TGTGCCAGCAGCTTCTCCCGGGACAGGGTGGGAACAGATACGCAGTATTTT. This translates into CASSFSRDRVGTDTQYF. Variable domain in full (rest from reference TRBV5-4 and TRBJ2-3): ETGVTQSPTHLIKTRGQQVTLRCSSQSGHNTVSWYQQALGQGPQFIFQYYREEENGRGNFPPRFSGLQFPNYSSELNVNALELDDSALYLCASSFSRDRVGTDTQYFGPGTRLTVL.

The genes are TRBV7-8 and TRBJ2-7; 11 bases agree with TRBD2. The CDR3 sequence is 15 residues long. Per the germline V gene, CDR1 is SGHVS and CDR2 is FQNEAQ. The ends lost 5 bases at V and 3 bases at J; junction bases unmatched: 6. The CDR3 here is CASSNSGRGVYEQYF. For the CDR3, the DNA is TGTGCCAGCAGCAATAGCGGGAGGGGAGTCTACGAGCAGTACTTC.

The V call is TRBV6-5, the J call TRBJ1-6; TRBD1 aligns across 9 bases. Germline CDR1 and CDR2: MNHEY and SVGAGI. There are 14 residues in the CDR3. V lost 6 bases to trimming and J lost 7 bases; unmatched junction nucleotides: 4. The CDR3 region is CASRGQGGNSPLHF. CDR3 nucleotide sequence: TGTGCCAGCAGGGGACAGGGTGGGAATTCACCCCTCCACTTT.

The chain employs TRBV7-7 and TRBJ1-3; D is unresolved. The CDR3 runs to 14 residues. CDR1 and CDR2 (germline): SSHAT, FNYEAQ (reference sequence). V was clipped by 1 base and J by 1 base, with 5 bases between them. CDR3 in DNA: TGTGCCAGCAGCTTAGAGGCTTCTGGAAACACCATATATTTT. Translating it yields CASSLEASGNTIYF.